Sequencing of this T cell receptor beta chain was carried out in a study of CD8+CD57+ T cells in acquired aplastic anemia. The germline gives CDR1 SNHLY, CDR2 FYNNEI. Trimming left V 4 bases short and J 5 bases short, with 11 bases between. The CDR3 spans 13 residues. Template material for TCR beta VDJ and CDR3 profiling consisted of genomic DNA. TCRdb passed the reads through MiXCR, listing each CDR3 protein once. Among over 100,000 distinct CDR3 sequences, around two fifths were seen once, and the ten largest hold under 9%. The TCR comes from a human donor in good health, serving as a control. The sequencing sample was made of sorted CD4+, CD8+, or CD8+CD57+ T cells (not recorded which) from PBMCs. J is TRBJ1-2 and V is TRBV2; D unclear. CDR3 sequence: CASSAQSPYGYTF. In DNA form, the CDR3 reads TGTGCCAGCAGTGCACAGAGCCCATATGGCTACACCTTC.